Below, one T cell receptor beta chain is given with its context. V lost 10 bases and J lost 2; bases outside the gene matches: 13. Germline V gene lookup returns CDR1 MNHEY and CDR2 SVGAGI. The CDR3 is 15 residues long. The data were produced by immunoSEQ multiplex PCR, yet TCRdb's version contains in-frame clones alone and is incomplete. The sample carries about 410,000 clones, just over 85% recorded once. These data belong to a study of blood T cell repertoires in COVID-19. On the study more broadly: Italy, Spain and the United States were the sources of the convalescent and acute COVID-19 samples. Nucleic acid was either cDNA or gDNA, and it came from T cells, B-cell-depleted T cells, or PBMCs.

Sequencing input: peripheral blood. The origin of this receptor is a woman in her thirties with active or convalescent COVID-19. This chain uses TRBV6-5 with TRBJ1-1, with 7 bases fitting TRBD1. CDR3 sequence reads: CATYSKRDSNTEAFF. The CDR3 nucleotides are TGTGCCACATATTCTAAAAGGGACAGTAACACTGAAGCTTTCTTT.